One and the same sample provided the 8 T cell receptor beta chains below, sequenced in a study of T cell responses to AZD1222 COVID-19 vaccine. Profiling relied on immunoSEQ multiplex PCR, and the TCRdb table lists in-frame clones only, not all of them. This sample has some 170,000 clones, with around nine tenths found just once. Sequencing was performed on peripheral blood, taken on day 0 of AZD1222 vaccination. All receptors derive from an adult in good health.

The chain combines TRBV30 with TRBJ1-2, with D maybe TRBD1 (5 bases). V was cut by 0 bases and J by 6 bases, with 14 bases left in between. CDR3 length: 14 residues. The germline V gene encodes CDR1 GTSNPN and CDR2 SVGIG (reference sequence). In DNA form, the CDR3 reads TGTGCCTGGAGTGTATTAGGGGAAAGGCATGGCTACACCTTC. It encodes CAWSVLGERHGYTF.

The chain employs TRBV29-1 and TRBJ1-6, with no clear D. The CDR3 extends over 16 amino acids. CDR1 SQVTM and CDR2 ANQGSEA come from the germline V gene. V gave up 3 bases and J gave up 0 bases, with 12 bases separating them. The CDR3, as DNA: TGCAGCGTTGAGGCCCCCAGTCCCTCCTATAATTCACCCCTCCACTTT. It encodes CSVEAPSPSYNSPLHF.

This chain joins TRBV12-3 or TRBV12-4 and TRBJ1-1, with D uncertain. Deletions cut 3 bases from V and 5 bases from J, with 7 bases between. There are 12 residues in the CDR3. The CDR3, as DNA: TGTGCCAGCAGTTTTGACGGGACTGAAGCTTTCTTT. Its translation: CASSFDGTEAFF.

The genes are TRBV5-1 and TRBJ2-7; 13 positions match TRBD2. Trimming at V came to 5 bases and at J to 6 bases, leaving 5 bases not matched to a gene. The CDR3 is made up of 14 amino acids. Germline lookup yields CDR1 SGHRS and CDR2 YFSETQ. Written as DNA, the CDR3 is TGCGCCAGCAGGAGGACTAGCGGGAGCGCCGAGCAGTACTTC. As protein: CASRRTSGSAEQYF. Complete variable domain (other parts from reference TRBV5-1 and TRBJ2-7): KAGVTQTPRYLIKTRGQQVTLSCSPISGHRSVSWYQQTPGQGLQFLFEYFSETQRNKGNFPGRFSGRQFSNSRSEMNVSTLELGDSALYLCASRRTSGSAEQYFGPGTRLTVT.

CDR3 sequence reads: CASSKDRDGTEAFF. The CDR3 DNA reads as TGCGCCAGCAGCAAGGACAGGGACGGGACTGAAGCTTTCTTT. The chain recombines TRBV5-1 with TRBJ1-1, with 8 bases fitting TRBD1. This CDR3 contains 14 residues. From germline, CDR1 is SGHRS and CDR2 YFSETQ. Trimming cost V 4 bases and J 5 bases; bases outside gene matches: 7.

The chain uses TRBV4-1 and TRBJ1-5; perhaps TRBD1 as D (6 bases). The V gene's germline CDR1 is MGHRA and CDR2 YSYEKL. V was cut by 0 bases and J by 6 bases, with 9 bases left in between. The CDR3 covers 14 residues. The CDR3 loop reads CASSQEGGLQPQHF. The DNA of the CDR3 is TGCGCCAGCAGCCAAGAAGGGGGGCTTCAGCCCCAGCATTTT.

The CDR3 region has the DNA TGTGCCAGCAGCTTGGCGGACAGGGCTGGAAACACCATATATTTT. This translates into CASSLADRAGNTIYF. The chain recombines TRBV5-5 with TRBJ1-3, with 8 bases that match TRBD1. This CDR3 is 15 amino acids long. Trimming at V came to 0 bases and at J to 2 bases, leaving 1 base not matched to a gene. CDR1 is SGHKS, CDR2 YYEKEE, per germline (reference sequence).

The chain uses TRBV7-6 and TRBJ1-1; D is unclear. CDR3 length: 13 residues. In germline, CDR1 is SGHVS, CDR2 FNYEAQ. V was trimmed by 2 bases and J by 3 bases, leaving 7 bases between them. CDR3 bases: TGTGCCAGCAGCTTAAATGGGGACACTGAAGCTTTCTTT. It translates to CASSLNGDTEAFF.